This T cell receptor (beta chain) derives from a study of Tregs in tolerant kidney transplant recipients. Sequenced by immunoSEQ multiplex PCR; TCRdb stores in-frame clones only, minus some. This sample yields over 50,000 clones, of which around four fifths are seen a single time; around 5.2% belongs to the top ten. The CDR3 totals 14 residues. The germline CDR1 and CDR2 sequences are MNHEY and SVGAGI. The ends were cut back, 0 bases at V and 3 bases at J, with 9 bases in the middle. Thawed PBMCs were FACS-sorted into unstimulated CD4+CD25+CD127- regulatory T cells, CD4+CD25- non-regulatory cells, CD4 and CD8 cells.

The chain recombines TRBV6-5 with TRBJ2-7; tentative D call: TRBD1 (5 bases). The TCR sequence derives from a human donor in good health. Sequenced sample: CD4+ T cells from blood. The CDR3 sequence: CASSYSGVNYEQYF. DNA for the CDR3: TGTGCCAGCAGTTACTCAGGGGTGAACTACGAGCAGTACTTC.